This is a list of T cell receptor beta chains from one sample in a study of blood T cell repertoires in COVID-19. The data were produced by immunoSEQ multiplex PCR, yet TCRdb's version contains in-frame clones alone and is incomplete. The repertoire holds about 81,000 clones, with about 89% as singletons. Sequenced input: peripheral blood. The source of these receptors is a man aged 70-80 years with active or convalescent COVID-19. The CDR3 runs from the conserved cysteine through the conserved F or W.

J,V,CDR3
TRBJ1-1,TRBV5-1,CASSTGTAFMNTEAFF
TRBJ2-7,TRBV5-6,CASSIRDYEQYF
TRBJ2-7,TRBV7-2,CASSLVGAGGPSYEQYF
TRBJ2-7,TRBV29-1,CSVEGGQGASYEQYF
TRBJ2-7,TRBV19,CASRSPGTGSYEQYF
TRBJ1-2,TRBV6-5,CASSQPGTNYGYTF
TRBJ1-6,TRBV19,CASATGYNSPLHF
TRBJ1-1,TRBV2,CASSDGGARVNTEAFF
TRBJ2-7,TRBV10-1,CASSEGGTGPYEQYF
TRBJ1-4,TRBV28,CASRRREAEKLFF
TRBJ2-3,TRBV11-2,CASSLARGRFTDTQYF
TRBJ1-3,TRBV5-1,CASSSQGAGNTIYF
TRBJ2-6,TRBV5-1,CASSLYSGANVLTF
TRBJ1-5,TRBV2,CASSGGGQPQHF
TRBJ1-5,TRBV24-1,CATSDFGQGDGNQPQHF
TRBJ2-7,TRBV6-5,CASRRDPYEQYF
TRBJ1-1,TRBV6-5,CASSRGGEAFF
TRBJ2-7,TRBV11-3,CASSLDPGKKQYF
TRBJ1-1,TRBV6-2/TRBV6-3,CASSYRGAGHGNTEAFF